The 12 T cell receptor beta chains below come from one sample, sequenced in a study of blood T cell repertoires in COVID-19. Assay used: immunoSEQ multiplex PCR; TCRdb lists only in-frame clones, some missing. Of some 32,000 clones detected, around nine tenths appear once; the ten largest clones hold approximately 24%. Sequences were obtained from peripheral blood. These receptors originate from a human donor in a cohort sampled during active COVID-19.

The chain couples TRBV6-6 to TRBJ1-1; tentative D call: TRBD1 (5 bases). The CDR3 length is 15 residues. Germline lookup yields CDR1 MNHNY and CDR2 SVGAGI (reference sequence). Trimming left V 6 bases short and J 7 bases short, with 21 bases between. CDR3 nucleotide sequence: TGTGCCAGCAGGGACCGGACGGGGGGATTCGGTGAAGCTTTCTTT. This encodes CASRDRTGGFGEAFF.

This sequence joins TRBV11-2 and TRBJ1-6; D is unresolved. Trimming shortened V by 3 bases and J by 0 bases, and 15 bases separated the two germline ends. Germline-derived CDR1 and CDR2 are SGHAT and FQNNGV. The CDR3 is 18 residues long. The chain's CDR3 is CASSFSASWSSYNSPLHF. The CDR3 bases are TGTGCCAGCAGCTTCTCCGCGTCTTGGAGCTCCTATAATTCACCCCTCCACTTT.

This sequence joins TRBV27 and TRBJ1-6; 12 nucleotides match TRBD1. Unmatched junction bases numbered 4, after V lost 5 bases and J lost 5 bases. CDR3 size: 16 residues. Germline V gene data show CDR1 as MNHEY and CDR2 as SMNVEV (reference sequence). The CDR3 is CASSRGQGANNSPLHF. CDR3 nucleotides: TGTGCCAGCAGTCGGGGACAGGGGGCTAATAATTCACCCCTCCACTTT.

This clone was observed a single time. This chain links TRBV2 with TRBJ1-2; tentatively, D is TRBD1 (5 bases). V was pared by 5 bases and J by 3 bases, with 10 bases between. The CDR3 extends over 13 amino acids. From germline, CDR1 is SNHLY and CDR2 FYNNEI. The CDR3 sequence is CASSLTVDYGYTF. The DNA of the CDR3 is TGTGCCAGCAGTTTGACAGTCGACTATGGCTACACCTTC.

V gene TRBV4-2 combines with J gene TRBJ2-7; 10 bases fit TRBD2. After removal of 3 bases from V and 3 bases from J, the junction contained 5 bases not matched to a gene. The CDR3 covers 15 residues. From germline, CDR1 is LGHNA and CDR2 YNFKEQ. The DNA for the CDR3 is TGTGCCAGCAGCCACCTTTTAGCGGGGGGCTACGAGCAGTACTTC. This gives the protein CASSHLLAGGYEQYF.

This chain joins TRBV5-1 and TRBJ1-4; 9 nucleotides agree with TRBD1. The V and J ends lost 4 bases and 8 bases, in that order; junction bases with no gene match: 6. CDR3 size: 14 residues. Germline V CDR1 and CDR2: SGHRS, YFSETQ. The CDR3 here is CASSTRTGDEKLFF. The CDR3 coding sequence is TGCGCCAGCAGCACTCGGACAGGGGACGAAAAACTGTTTTTT.

This chain uses TRBV11-3 with TRBJ2-3, with 15 positions matching TRBD2. CDR3 length equals 17 residues. Germline trimming cut 5 bases from V and 2 bases from J; bases unmatched to any gene: 5. The germline CDR1 and CDR2 sequences are SGHNT and YENEEA. The CDR3 region is CASSTGTSGGSTDTQYF. The CDR3 nucleotides are TGTGCCAGCAGCACCGGGACTAGCGGGGGGTCCACAGATACGCAGTATTTT.

The chain recombines TRBV5-1 with TRBJ2-2, with D unclear. V was clipped by 0 bases and J by 5 bases, with 8 bases between them. The length of the CDR3 is 14 residues. From germline, CDR1 is SGHRS and CDR2 YFSETQ. CDR3 amino acids: CASSLALETGELFF. CDR3 in DNA: TGCGCCAGCAGCTTGGCCTTAGAAACCGGGGAGCTGTTTTTT.

The rearrangement uses TRBV5-1 and TRBJ2-3, with TRBD2 identical over 10 bases. Per the germline V gene, CDR1 is SGHRS and CDR2 is YFSETQ. V lost 5 bases and J lost 3; bases outside the gene matches: 9. CDR3 size: 16 residues. The CDR3 coding sequence is TGCGCCAGCAGTGGTCTAGCGGGGGCAGGGACAGATACGCAGTATTTT. Translation: CASSGLAGAGTDTQYF. Supplemented by reference TRBV5-1 and TRBJ2-3, the full variable domain reads KAGVTQTPRYLIKTRGQQVTLSCSPISGHRSVSWYQQTPGQGLQFLFEYFSETQRNKGNFPGRFSGRQFSNSRSEMNVSTLELGDSALYLCASSGLAGAGTDTQYFGPGTRLTVL.

The rearrangement joins TRBV19 to TRBJ2-6; D perhaps matches TRBD1 (6 bases). CDR3 length: 18 amino acids. The germline V and J ends were trimmed by 5 bases and 4 bases, with 21 bases remaining between them. Germline CDR1 is LNHDA and CDR2 is SQIVND (reference sequence). DNA for the CDR3: TGTGCCAGTAGTCCACTTCCCGGGACACAGGCCGGGGCCAACGTCCTGACTTTC. This encodes CASSPLPGTQAGANVLTF.

The CDR3 is CATSRDMGAQPQHF. CDR3 DNA sequence: TGTGCCACCAGCAGAGATATGGGGGCCCAGCCCCAGCATTTT. The chain recombines TRBV15 with TRBJ1-5; D possibly corresponds to TRBD1 (6 bases). V was cut by 0 bases and J by 7 bases, with 10 bases left in between. CDR1 and CDR2 (germline): LNHNV, YYDKDF (reference sequence). The CDR3 loop spans 14 amino acids.

The J gene is TRBJ2-2, the V gene TRBV7-2, with 15 positions matching TRBD2. The germline V gene encodes CDR1 SGHTA and CDR2 FQGNSA. Trimming removed 5 bases from V and 8 bases from J; junction bases left unmatched: 6. The CDR3 contains 16 residues. CDR3 amino acids: CASSPRTSGGAGELFF. The CDR3 region has the DNA TGTGCCAGCAGCCCCCGGACTAGCGGGGGGGCTGGGGAGCTGTTTTTT. Using reference TRBV7-2 and TRBJ2-2 for the parts outside the CDR3, the full variable domain is GAGVSQSPSNKVTEKGKDVELRCDPISGHTALYWYRQSLGQGLEFLIYFQGNSAPDKSGLPSDRFSAERTGGSVSTLTIQRTQQEDSAVYLCASSPRTSGGAGELFFGEGSRLTVL.